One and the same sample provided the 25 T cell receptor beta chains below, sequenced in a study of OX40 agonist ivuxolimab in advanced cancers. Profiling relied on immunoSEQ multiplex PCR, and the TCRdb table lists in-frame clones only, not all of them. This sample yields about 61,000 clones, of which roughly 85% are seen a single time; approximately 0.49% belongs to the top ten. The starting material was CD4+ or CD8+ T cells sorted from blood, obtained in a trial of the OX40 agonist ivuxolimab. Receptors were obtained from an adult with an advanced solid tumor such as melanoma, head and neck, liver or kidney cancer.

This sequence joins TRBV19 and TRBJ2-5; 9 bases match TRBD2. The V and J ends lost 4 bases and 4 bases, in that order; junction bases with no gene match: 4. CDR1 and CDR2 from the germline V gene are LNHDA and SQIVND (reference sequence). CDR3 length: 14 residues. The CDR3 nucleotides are TGTGCCAGTAGTACGGGACTAGCACGAGAGACCCAGTACTTC. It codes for CASSTGLARETQYF.

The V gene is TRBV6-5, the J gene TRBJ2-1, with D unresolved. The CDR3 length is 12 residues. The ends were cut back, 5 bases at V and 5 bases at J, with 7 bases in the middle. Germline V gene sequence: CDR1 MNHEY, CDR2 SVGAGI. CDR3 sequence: CASSPRNNEQFF. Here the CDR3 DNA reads TGTGCCAGCAGTCCTAGAAACAATGAGCAGTTCTTC.

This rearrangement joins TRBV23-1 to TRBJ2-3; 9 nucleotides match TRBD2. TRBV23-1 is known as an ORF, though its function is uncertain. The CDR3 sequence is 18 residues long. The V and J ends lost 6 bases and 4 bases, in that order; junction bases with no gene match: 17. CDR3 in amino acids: CASRKSPGTSRISDTQYF. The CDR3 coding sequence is TGCGCCAGCAGAAAAAGTCCCGGGACTAGCAGAATATCAGATACGCAGTATTTT.

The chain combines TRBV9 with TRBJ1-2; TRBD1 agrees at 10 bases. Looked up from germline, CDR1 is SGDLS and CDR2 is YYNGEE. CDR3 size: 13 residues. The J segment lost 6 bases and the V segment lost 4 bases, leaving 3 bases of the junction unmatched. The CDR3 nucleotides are TGTGCCAGCAGCCCTGGACAGGGGGATGGCTACACCTTC. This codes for CASSPGQGDGYTF.

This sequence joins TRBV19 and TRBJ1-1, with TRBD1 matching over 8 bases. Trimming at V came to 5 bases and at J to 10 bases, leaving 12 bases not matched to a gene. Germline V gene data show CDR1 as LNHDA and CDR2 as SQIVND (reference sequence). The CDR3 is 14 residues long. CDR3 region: CASSSQGGEERAFF. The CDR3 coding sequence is TGTGCCAGTAGTTCACAGGGGGGAGAAGAAAGAGCTTTCTTT.

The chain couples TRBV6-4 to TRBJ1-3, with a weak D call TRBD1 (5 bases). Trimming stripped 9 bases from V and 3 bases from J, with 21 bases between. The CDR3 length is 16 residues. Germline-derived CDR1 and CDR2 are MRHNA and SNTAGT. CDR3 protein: CARGPFEFLRGNTIYF. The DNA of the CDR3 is TGTGCCAGGGGGCCGTTTGAGTTTCTCCGTGGAAACACCATATATTTT.

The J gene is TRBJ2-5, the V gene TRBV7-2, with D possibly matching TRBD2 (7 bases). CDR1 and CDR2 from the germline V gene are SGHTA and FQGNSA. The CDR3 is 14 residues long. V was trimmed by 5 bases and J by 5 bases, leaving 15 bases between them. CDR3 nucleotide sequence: TGTGCCAGCAGCCGACAGGCGCGGGAGGAGACCCAGTACTTC. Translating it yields CASSRQAREETQYF.

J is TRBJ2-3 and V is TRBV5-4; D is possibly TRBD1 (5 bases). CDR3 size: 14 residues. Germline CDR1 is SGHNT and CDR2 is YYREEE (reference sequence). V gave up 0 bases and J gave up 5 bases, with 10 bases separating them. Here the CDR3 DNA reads TGTGCCAGCAGCTTGGACCAGGGCCGAGATACGCAGTATTTT. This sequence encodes CASSLDQGRDTQYF.

The CDR3 reads CASSLTSGRYYNEQFF. The DNA for the CDR3 is TGTGCCAGCAGCCTGACTAGCGGGAGGTACTACAATGAGCAGTTCTTC. V usage is TRBV11-2 and J usage is TRBJ2-1, with 13 nucleotides matching TRBD2. CDR3 length: 16 residues. V trimming: 5 bases; J trimming: 3 bases; junction bases outside the gene matches: 4. Germline V gene data show CDR1 as SGHAT and CDR2 as FQNNGV.

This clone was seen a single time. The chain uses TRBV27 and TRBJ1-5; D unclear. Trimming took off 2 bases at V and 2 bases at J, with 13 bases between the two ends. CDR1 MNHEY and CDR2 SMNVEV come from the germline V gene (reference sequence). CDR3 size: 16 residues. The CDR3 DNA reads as TGTGCCAGCAGTTTAAGGTGGATTGAGGGCAATCAGCCCCAGCATTTT. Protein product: CASSLRWIEGNQPQHF.

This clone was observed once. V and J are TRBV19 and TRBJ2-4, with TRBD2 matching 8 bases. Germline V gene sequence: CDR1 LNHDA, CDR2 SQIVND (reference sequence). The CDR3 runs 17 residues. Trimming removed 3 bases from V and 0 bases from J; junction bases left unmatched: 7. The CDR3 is CASSMVRGVAAKNIQYF. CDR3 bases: TGTGCCAGTAGTATGGTGCGGGGGGTCGCAGCCAAAAACATTCAGTACTTC.

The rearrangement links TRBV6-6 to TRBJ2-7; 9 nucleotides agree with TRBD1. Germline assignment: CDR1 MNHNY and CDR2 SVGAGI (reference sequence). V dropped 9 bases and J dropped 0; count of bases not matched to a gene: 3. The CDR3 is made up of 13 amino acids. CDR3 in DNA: TGTGCCAGTGACAGGGGGACCTCCTACGAGCAGTACTTC. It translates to CASDRGTSYEQYF.

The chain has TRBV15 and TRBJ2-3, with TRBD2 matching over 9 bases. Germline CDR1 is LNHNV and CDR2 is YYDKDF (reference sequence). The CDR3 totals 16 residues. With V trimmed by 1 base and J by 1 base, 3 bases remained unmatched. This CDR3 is CATSRGLAVGTDTQYF. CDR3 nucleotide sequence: TGTGCCACCAGCAGAGGACTAGCGGTGGGCACAGATACGCAGTATTTT.

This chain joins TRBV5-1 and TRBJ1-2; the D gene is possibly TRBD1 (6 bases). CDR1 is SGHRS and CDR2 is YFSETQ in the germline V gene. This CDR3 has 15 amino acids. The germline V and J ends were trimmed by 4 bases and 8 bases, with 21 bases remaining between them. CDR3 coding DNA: TGCGCCAGCAGCCCCACATTTGAGCCCACAGGGGGCTACACCTTC. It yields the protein CASSPTFEPTGGYTF.

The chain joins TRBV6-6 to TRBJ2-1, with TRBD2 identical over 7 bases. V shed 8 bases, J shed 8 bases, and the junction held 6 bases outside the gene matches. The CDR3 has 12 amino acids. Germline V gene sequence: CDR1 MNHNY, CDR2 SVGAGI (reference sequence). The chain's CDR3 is CASGRDFDEQFF. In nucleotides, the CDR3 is TGTGCCAGCGGGAGGGATTTCGATGAGCAGTTCTTC.

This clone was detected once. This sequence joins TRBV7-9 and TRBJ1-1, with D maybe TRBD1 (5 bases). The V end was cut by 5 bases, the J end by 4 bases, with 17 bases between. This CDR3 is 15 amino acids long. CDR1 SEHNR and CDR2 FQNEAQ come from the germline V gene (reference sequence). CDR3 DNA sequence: TGTGCCAGCAGCCGCAAGGGGTTAAGCGGCACTGAAGCTTTCTTT. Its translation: CASSRKGLSGTEAFF.

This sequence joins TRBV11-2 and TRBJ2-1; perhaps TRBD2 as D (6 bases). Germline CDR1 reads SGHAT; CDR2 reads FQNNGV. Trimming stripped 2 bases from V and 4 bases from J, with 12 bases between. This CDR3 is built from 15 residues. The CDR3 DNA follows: TGTGCCAGCAGCTTACGGGAGTTATCGTACAATGAGCAGTTCTTC. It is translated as CASSLRELSYNEQFF.

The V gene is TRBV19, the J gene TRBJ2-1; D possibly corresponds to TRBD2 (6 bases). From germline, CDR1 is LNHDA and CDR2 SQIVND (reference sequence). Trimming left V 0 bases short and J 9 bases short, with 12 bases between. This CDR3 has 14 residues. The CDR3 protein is CASSIDRTTSEQFF. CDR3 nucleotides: TGTGCCAGTAGTATAGATCGGACTACCTCTGAGCAGTTCTTC.

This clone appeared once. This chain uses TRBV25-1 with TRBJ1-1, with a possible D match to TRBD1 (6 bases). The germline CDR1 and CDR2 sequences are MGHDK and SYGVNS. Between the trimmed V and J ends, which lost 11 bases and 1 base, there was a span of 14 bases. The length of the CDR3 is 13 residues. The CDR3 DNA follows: TGTGCCGGACCTGAGGACAGGAACACTGAAGCTTTCTTT. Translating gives CAGPEDRNTEAFF.

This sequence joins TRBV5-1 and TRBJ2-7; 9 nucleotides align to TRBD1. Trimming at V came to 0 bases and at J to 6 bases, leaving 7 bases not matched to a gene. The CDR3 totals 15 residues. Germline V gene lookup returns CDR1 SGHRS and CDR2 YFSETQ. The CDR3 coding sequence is TGCGCCAGCAGCTTGGGCCTGGACAGGGGTAGCGAGCAGTACTTC. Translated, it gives CASSLGLDRGSEQYF.

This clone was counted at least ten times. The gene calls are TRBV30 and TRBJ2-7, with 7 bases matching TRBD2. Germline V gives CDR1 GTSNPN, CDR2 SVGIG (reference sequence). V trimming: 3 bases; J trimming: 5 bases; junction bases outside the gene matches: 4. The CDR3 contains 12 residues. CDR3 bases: TGTGCCTGGAGCGCAACTAGCGACGAGCAGTACTTC. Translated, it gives CAWSATSDEQYF. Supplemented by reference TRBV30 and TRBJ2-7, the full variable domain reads SQTIHQWPATLVQPVGSPLSLECTVEGTSNPNLYWYRQAAGRGLQLLFYSVGIGQISSEVPQNLSASRPQDRQFILSSKKLLLSDSGFYLCAWSATSDEQYFGPGTRLTVT.

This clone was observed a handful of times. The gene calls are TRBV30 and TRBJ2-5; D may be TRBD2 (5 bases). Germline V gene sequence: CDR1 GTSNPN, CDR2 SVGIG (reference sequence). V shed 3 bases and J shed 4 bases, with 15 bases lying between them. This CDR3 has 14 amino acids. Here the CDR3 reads CAWSRLARGETQYF. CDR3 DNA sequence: TGTGCCTGGAGCCGCCTAGCACGGGGAGAGACCCAGTACTTC.

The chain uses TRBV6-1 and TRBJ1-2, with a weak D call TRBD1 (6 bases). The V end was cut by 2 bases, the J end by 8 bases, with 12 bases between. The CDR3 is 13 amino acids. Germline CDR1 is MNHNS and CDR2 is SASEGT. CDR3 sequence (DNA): TGTGCCAGCAGTGAATGGTCAGGGGTGGGCTACACCTTC. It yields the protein CASSEWSGVGYTF.

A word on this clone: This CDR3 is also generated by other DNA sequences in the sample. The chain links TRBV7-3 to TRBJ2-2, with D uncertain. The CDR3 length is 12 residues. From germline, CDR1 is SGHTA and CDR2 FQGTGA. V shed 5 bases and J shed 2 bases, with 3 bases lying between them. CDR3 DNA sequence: TGTGCCAGCAGCCTTAACACCGGGGAGCTGTTTTTT. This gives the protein CASSLNTGELFF.

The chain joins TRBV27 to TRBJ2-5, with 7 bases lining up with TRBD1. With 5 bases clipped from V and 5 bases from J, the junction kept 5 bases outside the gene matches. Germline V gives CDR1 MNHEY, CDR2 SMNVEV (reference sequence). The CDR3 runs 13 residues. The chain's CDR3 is CASSKQGWETQYF. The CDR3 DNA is TGTGCCAGCAGTAAACAGGGGTGGGAGACCCAGTACTTC.